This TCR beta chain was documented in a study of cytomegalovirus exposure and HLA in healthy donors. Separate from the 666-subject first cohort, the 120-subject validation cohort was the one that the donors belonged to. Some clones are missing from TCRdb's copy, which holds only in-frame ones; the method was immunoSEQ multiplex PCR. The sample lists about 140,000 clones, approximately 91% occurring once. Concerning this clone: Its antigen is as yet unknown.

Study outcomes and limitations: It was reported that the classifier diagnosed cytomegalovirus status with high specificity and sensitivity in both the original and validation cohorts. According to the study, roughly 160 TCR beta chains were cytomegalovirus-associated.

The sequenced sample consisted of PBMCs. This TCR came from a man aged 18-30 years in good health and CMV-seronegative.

The CDR3 sequence is CASSPPGGDAEAFF. The CDR3 DNA reads as TGTGCCAGCTCACCGCCAGGCGGGGACGCTGAAGCTTTCTTT. V usage is TRBV18 and J usage is TRBJ1-1; a weak D match, TRBD1 (5 bases). This CDR3 has 14 residues. Trimming removed 3 bases at V and 6 bases at J, with 14 bases between. The germline V gene encodes CDR1 KGHSH and CDR2 LQKENI.